Each of the 24 T cell receptor beta chains below was sequenced from the same sample in a study of metastatic and nonmetastatic thyroid tumors. Nobody among the patients had been given any treatment before thyroid surgery. TCRdb re-called the PCR reads through MiXCR. Among roughly 48,000 clones listed, under 20% were seen once. What was sequenced was blood. These receptor sequences come from a female donor with papillary thyroid cancer or a benign thyroid nodule (not recorded which). Some clones in this sample may be carry-over from other donors' samples.

The gene calls are TRBV11-2 and TRBJ2-2; TRBD2 matches at 9 bases. The CDR3 runs 16 residues. The V gene end was trimmed by 5 bases and the J gene end by 9 bases; junction bases not matched to a gene: 13. CDR1 and CDR2 (germline): SGHAT, FQNNGV. The CDR3 region has the DNA TGTGCCAGCAGCCCTCTCTCTAGCGGGGAGGGAAGGGAGCTGTTTTTT. Translated: CASSPLSSGEGRELFF.

As regards this clone: Its ends do not fully match the called genes, so a read error is possible. V is TRBV28 and J is TRBJ2-5; possible D gene TRBD2, 5 bases. Germline values: CDR1 MDHEN, CDR2 SYDVKM. CDR3 size: 14 residues. The CDR3 DNA sequence: TGTGACAGCAGTCCCTCCGGGGATATCGGGACCCAGTACTTC. This gives the protein CDSSPSGDIGTQYF.

Many counts were recorded for this clone. The genes are TRBV11-1 and TRBJ1-2; 10 positions agree with TRBD1. Germline lookup yields CDR1 SGHAT and CDR2 FQDESV (reference sequence). V trimming: 2 bases; J trimming: 5 bases; junction bases outside the gene matches: 8. CDR3 length: 16 amino acids. The DNA of the CDR3 is TGTGCCAGCAGCTTAAGCGGGACAGGGGAGCGGTATGGCTACACCTTC. This codes for CASSLSGTGERYGYTF.

As concerns this clone: A read error is likely, as this CDR3 ends without the conserved phenylalanine or tryptophan. No DNA is shown, since the ends of the CDR3 on it are uncertain; the CDR3 is the one TCRdb lists. The V gene is TRBV30, the J gene TRBJ2-7; the table calls TRBD1, which could not be checked here. The CDR3 region is 13 residues in length, termini included. Looked up from germline, CDR1 is GTSNPN and CDR2 is SVGIG (reference sequence). The CDR3 spells CAWRSTGGYEHYL.

There are many counts of this clone. This chain links TRBV7-3 with TRBJ1-1; D is perhaps TRBD1 (5 bases). Trimming cost V 1 base and J 1 base, with 10 bases left between them. Germline CDR1 is SGHTA and CDR2 is FQGTGA. CDR3 length equals 15 residues. The CDR3 reads CASSLIPGRNTEAFF. CDR3 DNA: TGTGCCAGCAGCTTAATTCCAGGGAGGAACACTGAAGCTTTCTTT.

In this sample, this clone turned up once. One junction end disagrees with the germline gene, perhaps due to a read error. This sequence joins TRBV20-1 and TRBJ2-5; D gene ambiguous. Germline values: CDR1 DFQATT, CDR2 SNEGSKA (reference sequence). CDR3 length equals 12 residues. CDR3 sequence reads: CSATDRVETKYF. CDR3 nucleotides: TGCAGTGCAACAGACCGGGTAGAGACCAAGTACTTC.

There are many counts of this clone. The J gene is TRBJ2-4, the V gene TRBV2, with 12 bases that match TRBD1. Germline loops: CDR1 SNHLY, CDR2 FYNNEI. J lost 8 bases, V lost 8 bases, and 13 bases had no gene match. This CDR3 is built from 16 residues. The CDR3 DNA sequence: TGTGCCAGCGCCCAAACCGGGACAGGGGGCAGAGACATTCAGTACTTC. Translation: CASAQTGTGGRDIQYF. Full variable domain (missing parts from reference TRBV2 and TRBJ2-4): EPEVTQTPSHQVTQMGQEVILRCVPISNHLYFYWYRQILGQKVEFLVSFYNNEISEKSEIFDDQFSVERPDGSNFTLKIRSTKLEDSAMYFCASAQTGTGGRDIQYFGAGTRLSVL.

This clone was seen ten or more times. This rearrangement joins TRBV24-1 to TRBJ2-3; the D call may be TRBD1 or TRBD2 (5 bases each). The CDR3 has 14 amino acids. The V gene lost 4 bases and the J gene lost 0 bases, with 7 bases spanning the gap. Germline CDR1 is KGHDR and CDR2 is SFDVKD. CDR3 sequence reads: CATSDWDSTDTQYF. As DNA, the CDR3 is TGTGCCACCAGTGACTGGGACAGCACAGATACGCAGTATTTT.

This clone has ten or more counts. DNA of the CDR3: TGTGCCAGCAGCAATGGGGGCGGAAATGAGCAGTTCTTC. Amino acids: CASSNGGGNEQFF. The chain carries TRBV7-3 and TRBJ2-1, with a tentative D call TRBD1 (6 bases). This CDR3 comprises 13 residues. V gave up 5 bases and J gave up 7 bases, with 12 bases separating them. Germline V gene sequence: CDR1 SGHTA, CDR2 FQGTGA.

This clone was found a few times. The chain joins TRBV6-1 to TRBJ1-2; perhaps TRBD1 as D (5 bases). The germline CDR1 and CDR2 sequences are MNHNS and SASEGT. CDR3 length equals 13 residues. Trimming took off 7 bases at V and 5 bases at J, with 14 bases between the two ends. The CDR3 protein is CASIVGRGYGYTF. CDR3 DNA: TGTGCCAGCATTGTGGGACGGGGTTATGGCTACACCTTC.

This clone was seen once. This chain uses TRBV3-1 with TRBJ1-1, with D perhaps matching TRBD1 (6 bases). Trimming cost V 5 bases and J 5 bases, with 12 bases left between them. The CDR3 runs to 13 residues. Germline V gene sequence: CDR1 LGHDT, CDR2 YNNKEL (reference sequence). The CDR3: CASSYNRGTEAFF. In DNA form, the CDR3 reads TGTGCCAGCAGCTACAATAGGGGGACTGAAGCTTTCTTT.

Concerning this clone: The same CDR3 is also encoded by other DNA sequences in this sample. This sequence joins TRBV6-2 or TRBV6-3 and TRBJ2-5, with D perhaps matching TRBD1 or TRBD2 (6 bases each). The CDR3 extends over 12 amino acids. CDR1 is MNHEY and CDR2 is SVGEGT in the germline V gene. V lost 7 bases to trimming and J lost 3 bases, with 9 bases between them. The CDR3 DNA reads as TGTGCCAGCACGGGGGCAGAAGAGACCCAGTACTTC. Protein sequence: CASTGAEETQYF.

This chain uses TRBV28 with TRBJ2-5; 7 bases match TRBD1. The CDR3 length is 15 residues. From germline, CDR1 is MDHEN and CDR2 SYDVKM. V trimming: 5 bases; J trimming: 5 bases; junction bases outside the gene matches: 11. CDR3 amino acids: CASSLLTGSGETQYF. The CDR3 nucleotides are TGTGCCAGCAGTCTATTGACAGGGTCCGGGGAGACCCAGTACTTC. Based on the CDR3 plus reference TRBV28 and TRBJ2-5, the full variable domain is DVKVTQSSRYLVKRTGEKVFLECVQDMDHENMFWYRQDPGLGLRLIYFSYDVKMKEKGDIPEGYSVSREKKERFSLILESASTNQTSMYLCASSLLTGSGETQYFGPGTRLLVL.

CDR3 sequence reads: CASRRTDPGNTIYF. Here the CDR3 DNA reads TGTGCCAGCAGACGGACAGATCCTGGAAACACCATATATTTT. The chain has TRBV6-1 and TRBJ1-3, with D possibly matching TRBD1 (6 bases). CDR3 size: 14 residues. V gave up 6 bases and J gave up 2 bases, with 11 bases separating them. The V gene's germline CDR1 is MNHNS and CDR2 SASEGT.

This clone has ten or more counts. The chain links TRBV12-3 or TRBV12-4 to TRBJ1-4; weak D call: TRBD1 (5 bases). The CDR3 loop spans 14 amino acids. The V end was cut by 7 bases, the J end by 1 base, with 10 bases between. CDR3 in amino acids: CASTPGRTNEKLFF. CDR3 sequence (DNA): TGTGCCAGCACTCCGGGACGAACTAATGAAAAACTGTTTTTT.

In regard to this clone: A junction boundary mismatches the germline segment, possibly from a read error. This chain joins TRBV7-8 and TRBJ2-5, with 8 bases lining up with TRBD2. Germline-derived CDR1 and CDR2 are SGHVS and FQNEAQ. This CDR3 comprises 15 residues. The CDR3 coding sequence is TGTGCCAGCAGCTCCAGCGGGAGCCCATGGAAGACCCAGCACTTC. Its protein is CASSSSGSPWKTQHF.

This clone was picked up many times. J is TRBJ2-3 and V is TRBV20-1; 8 positions match TRBD2. Germline V gives CDR1 DFQATT, CDR2 SNEGSKA (reference sequence). With V trimmed by 3 bases and J by 1 base, 3 bases remained unmatched. This CDR3 is built from 14 residues. The CDR3 spells CSASGRAGTDTQYF. The CDR3 coding sequence is TGCAGTGCTAGCGGGAGGGCCGGCACAGATACGCAGTATTTT.

This clone was seen repeatedly, ten times or more. The chain is built from TRBV19 and TRBJ1-4, with 7 bases lining up with TRBD1. The length of the CDR3 is 14 residues. From germline, CDR1 is LNHDA and CDR2 SQIVND (reference sequence). After removal of 7 bases from V and 7 bases from J, the junction contained 9 bases not matched to a gene. CDR3 loop: CASNYRGSIEKLFF. CDR3 nucleotides: TGTGCCAGTAATTACAGGGGATCGATTGAAAAACTGTTTTTT.

This clone was found many times. The chain recombines TRBV20-1 with TRBJ2-1; TRBD1 might be the D (9 bases). Germline CDR1 is DFQATT and CDR2 is SNEGSKA (reference sequence). V was pared by 6 bases and J by 9 bases, with 33 bases between. This CDR3 has 18 amino acids. The CDR3 sequence is CSAGRQGEASGSNGEQFF. DNA of the CDR3: TGCAGTGCCGGGAGACAGGGGGAGGCGAGCGGGAGTAATGGTGAGCAGTTCTTC.

This clone was observed at least ten times. The chain joins TRBV12-3 or TRBV12-4 to TRBJ2-7; the D gene is possibly TRBD2 (5 bases). The CDR3 extends over 15 amino acids. V was clipped by 3 bases and J by 2 bases, with 14 bases between them. The CDR3: CASSFSISGPYEQYF. As DNA, the CDR3 is TGTGCCAGCAGTTTTAGCATCAGCGGACCCTACGAGCAGTACTTC.

This clone was recorded at least ten times. V gene TRBV6-1 combines with J gene TRBJ2-5; tentative D call: TRBD1 (5 bases). Germline CDR1 MNHNS, CDR2 SASEGT. Trimming cost V 6 bases and J 1 base, with 15 bases left between them. This CDR3 is 15 amino acids long. The DNA of the CDR3 is TGTGCCAGCAGACCAATGGGGCGGCTCCAAGAGACCCAGTACTTC. Translation gives CASRPMGRLQETQYF.

This sequence joins TRBV6-1 and TRBJ2-2; 7 nucleotides match TRBD1. CDR1 is MNHNS and CDR2 is SASEGT in the germline V gene. With 7 bases clipped from V and 7 bases from J, the junction kept 12 bases outside the gene matches. The CDR3 runs 15 residues. The CDR3 loop reads CASIYTGEIGGELFF. In DNA form, the CDR3 reads TGTGCCAGCATATATACAGGGGAAATAGGCGGGGAGCTGTTTTTT.

This clone showed up many times. This chain uses TRBV6-1 with TRBJ2-3; D uncertain. The CDR3 totals 15 residues. V was cut by 2 bases and J by 3 bases, with 12 bases left in between. Germline-derived CDR1 and CDR2 are MNHNS and SASEGT. The CDR3 here is CASSEPTAWTDTQYF. The CDR3 DNA reads as TGTGCCAGCAGTGAACCGACGGCATGGACAGATACGCAGTATTTT.

This clone was seen ten or more times. This rearrangement joins TRBV27 to TRBJ1-2, with TRBD1 matching 8 bases. CDR3 size: 13 residues. CDR1 and CDR2 from the germline V gene are MNHEY and SMNVEV (reference sequence). V shed 8 bases and J 4 bases; nucleotides not matched to a gene: 6. The CDR3 spells CASRLDRGYGYTF. The CDR3 nucleotides are TGTGCCAGCCGCCTTGACAGGGGCTATGGCTACACCTTC.